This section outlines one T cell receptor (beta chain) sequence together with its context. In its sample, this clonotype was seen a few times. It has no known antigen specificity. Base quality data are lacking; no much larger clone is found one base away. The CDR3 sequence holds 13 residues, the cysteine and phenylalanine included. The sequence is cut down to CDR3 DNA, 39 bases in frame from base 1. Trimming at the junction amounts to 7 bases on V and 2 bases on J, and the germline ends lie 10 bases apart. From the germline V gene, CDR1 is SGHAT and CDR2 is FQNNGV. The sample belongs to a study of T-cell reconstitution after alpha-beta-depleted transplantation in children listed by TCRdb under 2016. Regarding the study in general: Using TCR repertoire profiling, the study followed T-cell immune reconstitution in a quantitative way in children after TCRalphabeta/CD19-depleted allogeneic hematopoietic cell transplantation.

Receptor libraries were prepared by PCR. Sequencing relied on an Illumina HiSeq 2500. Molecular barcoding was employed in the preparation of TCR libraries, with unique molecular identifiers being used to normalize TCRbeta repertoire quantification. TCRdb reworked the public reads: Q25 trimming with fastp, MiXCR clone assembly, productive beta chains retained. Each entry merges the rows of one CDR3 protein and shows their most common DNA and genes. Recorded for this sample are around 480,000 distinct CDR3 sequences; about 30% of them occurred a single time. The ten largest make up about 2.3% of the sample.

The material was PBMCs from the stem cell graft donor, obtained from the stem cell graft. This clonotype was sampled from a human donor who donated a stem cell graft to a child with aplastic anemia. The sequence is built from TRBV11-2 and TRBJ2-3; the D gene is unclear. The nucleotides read TGTGCCAGCACCCGACCCCTCACAGATACGCAGTATTTT. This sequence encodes CASTRPLTDTQYF.